A single sample is the source of the 23 T cell receptor beta chains below, sequenced in a study of CD4 T cells in relation to SARS-CoV-2 and coronaviruses. Some clones are missing from TCRdb's copy, which holds only in-frame ones; the method was immunoSEQ multiplex PCR. Of 35,000 to 40,000 clones in the sample, 70% to 90% were seen once. The material sequenced was memory CD4+ T cells from PBMCs. The receptors derive from an adult with COVID-19.

The chain uses TRBV2 and TRBJ2-3, with D tentatively TRBD2 (6 bases). From germline, CDR1 is SNHLY and CDR2 FYNNEI. The CDR3 extends over 14 amino acids. V shed 8 bases and J shed 0 bases, with 12 bases lying between them. For the CDR3, the DNA is TGTGCCAGCCAACTAGCATATAGCACAGATACGCAGTATTTT. Translation: CASQLAYSTDTQYF. Looking up the rest from reference TRBV2 and TRBJ2-3 gives the full variable domain: EPEVTQTPSHQVTQMGQEVILRCVPISNHLYFYWYRQILGQKVEFLVSFYNNEISEKSEIFDDQFSVERPDGSNFTLKIRSTKLEDSAMYFCASQLAYSTDTQYFGPGTRLTVL.

The rearrangement links TRBV9 to TRBJ2-3; D might be TRBD1 or TRBD2, each matching 5 bases. Trimming took 0 bases from V and 5 from J, leaving 16 bases between them. This CDR3 comprises 16 residues. CDR1 SGDLS and CDR2 YYNGEE come from the germline V gene. In DNA, the CDR3 is TGTGCCAGCAGCGTAGTTGGATGGGACCCCATAGATACGCAGTATTTT. Translated: CASSVVGWDPIDTQYF. Complete variable domain (other parts from reference TRBV9 and TRBJ2-3): DSGVTQTPKHLITATGQRVTLRCSPRSGDLSVYWYQQSLDQGLQFLIQYYNGEERAKGNILERFSAQQFPDLHSELNLSSLELGDSALYFCASSVVGWDPIDTQYFGPGTRLTVL.

The rearrangement uses TRBV6-2 or TRBV6-3 and TRBJ2-5; 9 bases are shared with TRBD2. The CDR3 is 14 amino acids. Per germline, CDR1 MNHEY and CDR2 SVGEGT. V gave up 1 base and J gave up 4 bases; unmatched junction bases: 1. The CDR3 DNA reads TGTGCCAGCAGTTACTTACTAGCGGGAGAGACCCAGTACTTC. Protein sequence: CASSYLLAGETQYF.

This chain uses TRBV30 with TRBJ2-7, with 7 bases identical to TRBD2. Germline-derived CDR1 and CDR2 are GTSNPN and SVGIG (reference sequence). Trimming removed 2 bases from V and 4 bases from J; junction bases left unmatched: 17. The CDR3 spans 17 residues. The CDR3 spells CAWSNLGSGRVLYEQYF. CDR3 bases: TGTGCCTGGAGTAATCTCGGATCAGGGAGGGTCCTTTACGAGCAGTACTTC.

The chain employs TRBV27 and TRBJ1-5; a weak D match, TRBD1 (5 bases). Germline assignment: CDR1 MNHEY and CDR2 SMNVEV (reference sequence). Trimming shortened V by 6 bases and J by 0 bases, and 21 bases separated the two germline ends. CDR3 size: 18 residues. CDR3 nucleotides: TGTGCCAGCAGCCTCCGAGGGCCACATGGGGGTAGCAATCAGCCCCAGCATTTT. Translated: CASSLRGPHGGSNQPQHF.

The chain joins TRBV7-8 to TRBJ2-2; 8 positions match TRBD2. The CDR3 has 14 amino acids. Germline lookup yields CDR1 SGHVS and CDR2 FQNEAQ. Germline trimming cut 5 bases from V and 9 bases from J; bases unmatched to any gene: 8. CDR3 bases: TGTGCCAGCAGCCCTCAGCGGGGGAAAAGGGAGCTGTTTTTT. Residues: CASSPQRGKRELFF.

The chain recombines TRBV7-8 with TRBJ2-5; weak D call: TRBD2 (6 bases). Trimming removed 5 bases at V and 3 bases at J, with 13 bases between. The germline V gene has CDR1 SGHVS and CDR2 FQNEAQ. The CDR3 consists of 14 residues. The CDR3 region has the DNA TGTGCCAGCAGCCAATACCGGGAGAAAGAGACCCAGTACTTC. Translating it yields CASSQYREKETQYF.

This clone is a singleton in its sample. The V gene is TRBV7-2, the J gene TRBJ2-5, with 10 positions matching TRBD2. Germline V CDR1 and CDR2: SGHTA, FQGNSA. Germline trimming cut 1 base from V and 4 bases from J; bases unmatched to any gene: 6. CDR3 length: 16 residues. CDR3 in DNA: TGTGCCAGCAGCTTAGGACTAGCGGGCCTCCGAGAGACCCAGTACTTC. It is translated as CASSLGLAGLRETQYF.

This clone was seen just once. The chain joins TRBV9 to TRBJ2-3, with a possible D match to TRBD2 (6 bases). The CDR3 spans 15 residues. Trimming removed 1 base from V and 0 bases from J, with 9 bases in between. Looked up from germline, CDR1 is SGDLS and CDR2 is YYNGEE. Here the CDR3 DNA reads TGTGCCAGCAGCGTACGAAGCGGGAGCACAGATACGCAGTATTTT. It translates to CASSVRSGSTDTQYF.

The rearrangement uses TRBV2 and TRBJ2-7; the D gene is possibly TRBD1 (5 bases). CDR1 is SNHLY, CDR2 FYNNEI, per germline. Trimming cost V 6 bases and J 6 bases, with 15 bases left between them. The CDR3 contains 13 residues. CDR3 nucleotides: TGTGCCAGCAGCAGGAAGGGGCCGATCGAGCAGTACTTC. Translating gives CASSRKGPIEQYF.

This sequence joins TRBV15 and TRBJ2-1, with 13 bases identical to TRBD2. V trimming: 2 bases; J trimming: 5 bases; junction bases outside the gene matches: 3. This CDR3 spans 16 amino acids. Germline values: CDR1 LNHNV, CDR2 YYDKDF (reference sequence). CDR3 coding DNA: TGTGCCACCAGCAGATCGGGGACTAGCGGGGACAATGAGCAGTTCTTC. It specifies CATSRSGTSGDNEQFF. Full variable domain (remainder filled in from reference TRBV15 and TRBJ2-1): DAMVIQNPRYQVTQFGKPVTLSCSQTLNHNVMYWYQQKSSQAPKLLFHYYDKDFNNEADTPDNFQSRRPNTSFCFLDIRSPGLGDTAMYLCATSRSGTSGDNEQFFGPGTRLTVL.

This sequence joins TRBV6-2 or TRBV6-3 and TRBJ1-5, with 11 bases aligning to TRBD1. Trimming at V came to 6 bases and at J to 5 bases, leaving 3 bases not matched to a gene. The CDR3 runs to 14 residues. From germline, CDR1 is MNHEY and CDR2 SVGEGT. This CDR3 is CASSGTGGYQPQHF. The CDR3 nucleotides are TGTGCCAGCAGCGGGACAGGGGGTTATCAGCCCCAGCATTTT.

This clone was recorded only once. The chain links TRBV5-1 to TRBJ2-5; the D is unclear. The CDR3 is 14 residues long. Trimming took off 4 bases at V and 2 bases at J, with 12 bases between the two ends. CDR1 SGHRS and CDR2 YFSETQ come from the germline V gene. In DNA form, the CDR3 reads TGCGCCAGCAGCCCCGATAATCCACAAGAGACCCAGTACTTC. This gives the protein CASSPDNPQETQYF.

This clone showed up just once. V gene TRBV7-2 combines with J gene TRBJ2-7; D is possibly TRBD1 (6 bases). The germline gives CDR1 SGHTA, CDR2 FQGNSA. Trimming shortened V by 8 bases and J by 7 bases, and 21 bases separated the two germline ends. CDR3 length: 14 amino acids. The CDR3 bases are TGTGCCAGCGGAACTTTGGACAGACGTGAGGAGCAGTACTTC. Its translation is CASGTLDRREEQYF.

V and J are TRBV10-3 and TRBJ1-3, with 10 bases that match TRBD1. V lost 10 bases, J lost 5 bases, and 11 bases stayed unmatched. Germline assignment: CDR1 ENHRY and CDR2 SYGVKD. The CDR3 sequence is 15 residues long. CDR3 region: CATDEGQGPRNTIYF. The CDR3 bases are TGTGCCACCGACGAGGGACAGGGGCCTAGAAACACCATATATTTT.

The V call is TRBV18, the J call TRBJ2-1; 11 bases map to TRBD2. This CDR3 is built from 15 residues. The ends lost 5 bases at V and 4 bases at J; junction bases unmatched: 4. Per the germline V gene, CDR1 is KGHSH and CDR2 is LQKENI. CDR3 residues: CASSFSGREYNEQFF. The CDR3 DNA reads TGTGCCAGCTCATTTAGCGGGAGGGAATACAATGAGCAGTTCTTC.

The CDR3 DNA sequence: TGCGCCAGCAGCCTCGGGGGACAGGGATACACAGATACGCAGTATTTT. This encodes CASSLGGQGYTDTQYF. This chain links TRBV5-1 with TRBJ2-3; TRBD1 agrees at 9 bases. V dropped 4 bases and J dropped 2; count of bases not matched to a gene: 8. This CDR3 has 16 amino acids. Germline assignment: CDR1 SGHRS and CDR2 YFSETQ. Combining the CDR3 with reference TRBV5-1 and TRBJ2-3 gives the whole variable domain KAGVTQTPRYLIKTRGQQVTLSCSPISGHRSVSWYQQTPGQGLQFLFEYFSETQRNKGNFPGRFSGRQFSNSRSEMNVSTLELGDSALYLCASSLGGQGYTDTQYFGPGTRLTVL.

The rearrangement uses TRBV5-6 and TRBJ1-4, with 7 bases fitting TRBD1. CDR3 length equals 14 residues. CDR1 is SGHDT, CDR2 YYEEEE, per germline. V lost 4 bases, J lost 5 bases, and 5 bases stayed unmatched. CDR3 sequence: CASSLRDSNEKLFF. CDR3 in DNA: TGTGCCAGCAGCCTTCGGGACAGCAATGAAAAACTGTTTTTT.

The chain recombines TRBV28 with TRBJ1-5; D call uncertain. Germline CDR1 is MDHEN and CDR2 is SYDVKM. Trimming pared 2 bases from V and 6 bases from J, leaving 14 bases between. The CDR3 runs to 15 residues. The DNA of the CDR3 is TGTGCCAGCAGTTTAGCAGGAAGGAGGGCTCAGCCCCAGCATTTT. This sequence encodes CASSLAGRRAQPQHF.

The CDR3 DNA reads as TGTGCCAGCAGCCCGGGACTAGCGGATTACGAGCAGTACTTC. This sequence encodes CASSPGLADYEQYF. V gene TRBV11-3 combines with J gene TRBJ2-7; 11 nucleotides agree with TRBD2. The CDR3 is made up of 14 amino acids. The trim removed 5 bases at V and 4 bases at J, leaving 4 bases unmatched. Germline V gene sequence: CDR1 SGHNT, CDR2 YENEEA.

Here the CDR3 DNA reads TGTGCCAGCAGCTTAGCTAGCGGGAGGCAGGGAGATACGCAGTATTTT. This translates into CASSLASGRQGDTQYF. The chain uses TRBV7-8 and TRBJ2-3, with TRBD2 matching over 10 bases. The J segment lost 5 bases and the V segment lost 0 bases, leaving 5 bases of the junction unmatched. This CDR3 is built from 16 residues. Germline loops: CDR1 SGHVS, CDR2 FQNEAQ. Full variable domain (outside the CDR3, taken from reference TRBV7-8 and TRBJ2-3): GAGVSQSPRYKVAKRGQDVALRCDPISGHVSLFWYQQALGQGPEFLTYFQNEAQLDKSGLPSDRFFAERPEGSVSTLKIQRTQQEDSAVYLCASSLASGRQGDTQYFGPGTRLTVL.

The chain couples TRBV6-5 to TRBJ2-7; TRBD2 matches 8 bases. The junction had 6 bases not matched to a gene; V was cut back by 4 bases and J by 4 bases. The CDR3 has 14 amino acids. The germline V gene has CDR1 MNHEY and CDR2 SVGAGI. The CDR3, as DNA: TGTGCCAGCAGTTCGAGCGGGAGTCAGTACGAGCAGTACTTC. It specifies CASSSSGSQYEQYF.

Concerning this clone: Within the sample, other DNA sequences also encode this same CDR3. This chain uses TRBV7-2 with TRBJ2-7; 10 bases map to TRBD2. The CDR3 sequence is 14 residues long. The trim removed 3 bases at V and 3 bases at J, leaving 2 bases unmatched. Germline loops: CDR1 SGHTA, CDR2 FQGNSA. The CDR3 here is CASSLRLAGYEQYF. The CDR3 DNA reads TGTGCCAGCAGCTTGCGACTAGCGGGCTACGAGCAGTACTTC.